Listed below are T cell receptor beta chains from one sample, sequenced in a study of blood T cell repertoires in COVID-19. The data were produced by immunoSEQ multiplex PCR, yet TCRdb's version contains in-frame clones alone and is incomplete. The data show 150,000 to 200,000 clones, around nine tenths seen once. Sequences were obtained from peripheral blood. Receptors were obtained from a man aged 55 to 70 with active or convalescent COVID-19. CDR3s leave out the opening cysteine and the closing phenylalanine or tryptophan. The D gene is left open where the match is weak.

v_call d_call cdr3_aa
TRBV5-1 NA ASSLGLRAF
TRBV7-2 TRBD1 ASSPNYRGNYGYT
TRBV7-2 NA ASSLDWSRASI
TRBV7-9 NA ASSLVRSLGAWEKLF
TRBV15 NA ATSRGMTSLTYEQY
TRBV5-1 NA ASSLDQGRRETQY
TRBV6-5 NA ASSYPGTNRGTQY
TRBV5-1 NA ASSASTDTQY
TRBV5-1 NA ASRPFTENTGELF
TRBV19 NA ASSLNRGELF
TRBV19 NA ASSMGQANNQPQH
TRBV5-1 NA ASSPGGLYTDTQY
TRBV20-1 NA SASSGGDSPLH
TRBV5-1 NA ASSLNNLRGNYGYT
TRBV12-3/TRBV12-4 NA ASRYTDTQY
TRBV10-3 NA AISGDTQETQY
TRBV6-5 TRBD2 ASSPSGGAGETQY
TRBV12-3/TRBV12-4 NA ASSLQLYNEQF
TRBV9 NA ASSLQGGNTEAF
TRBV7-9 TRBD1 ASSDWTGSRDTQY
TRBV6-6 NA ASTTFSGRMNYGYT
TRBV27 TRBD1 ASSFGTGGHEQY
TRBV6-5 TRBD1 ASSTGQGTNQPQH
TRBV7-7 TRBD2 ASSSGTSGGLSEQF
TRBV7-3 NA ASSLVGGGTDTQY
TRBV9 TRBD1 ASSQGDRGNIQY
TRBV6-1 TRBD2 ASSERGVGELF
TRBV19 NA ASSIGGNNEQF
TRBV11-2 NA ASSFGSTTFKYNEQF
TRBV5-1 NA ASSSTRSYNEQF
TRBV2 NA ASSLQGFGEKLF
TRBV27 TRBD1 ASSSGGSGNTIY
TRBV29-1 NA SVEEPTTEAF
TRBV6-4 NA ASSDNPSSVYNEQF
TRBV4-2 NA ASSQDLASPGELF
TRBV7-9 TRBD2 ASSQNRPRLAGFTGELF
TRBV11-1 NA ASSIGQKNIQY
TRBV18 NA ASSPDGNQPQH
TRBV3-1/TRBV3-2 NA ASTLRTGLLWTQY
TRBV7-8 TRBD1 ASSLGQGGGYT
TRBV19 TRBD1 ATTGGQWAGELF
TRBV7-3 NA ASSNQGYTEAF
TRBV4-1 NA ASSAGPDDNEQF
TRBV2 TRBD2 ASSVGLAGVEQF
TRBV9 NA ASSAAGDRSPLH